This is a list of T cell receptor beta chains from one sample in a study of cytomegalovirus exposure and HLA in healthy donors. The assay was immunoSEQ multiplex PCR, and TCRdb's table has in-frame clones only and misses some. The table records approximately 39,000 clones, almost 70% of them present only once. Source material: PBMCs. These receptors all come from a man aged 30-40 years in good health and CMV-seronegative. Both conserved end residues are part of each CDR3. A D gene is named only where the DNA matches it firmly. Not all rows give a size; the values are once, few, many and, for expanded clones, a class.

v_gene: TRBV7-9
j_gene: TRBJ1-1
d_gene: .
abundance: .
CDR3aa: CASSLGQGQGTEAFF
CDR3nt: TGTGCCAGCAGCTTGGGCCAGGGCCAAGGCACTGAAGCTTTCTTT

v_gene: TRBV4-3
j_gene: TRBJ2-7
d_gene: TRBD2
abundance: once
CDR3aa: CASSPQVSAGYYEQYF
CDR3nt: TGCGCCAGCAGCCCCCAGGTATCAGCGGGGTACTACGAGCAGTACTTC

v_gene: TRBV27
j_gene: TRBJ2-7
d_gene: .
abundance: .
CDR3aa: CASGHSISYEQYF
CDR3nt: TGTGCCAGCGGACATAGTATCTCCTACGAGCAGTACTTC

v_gene: TRBV5-1
j_gene: TRBJ2-7
d_gene: TRBD1
abundance: .
CDR3aa: CASSLGQGRFPLF
CDR3nt: TGCGCCAGCAGCTTGGGACAGGGTCGCTTCCCACTCTTC

v_gene: TRBV6-5
j_gene: TRBJ1-2
d_gene: TRBD1
abundance: few
CDR3aa: CASSPGTGFGYTF
CDR3nt: TGTGCCAGCAGTCCCGGGACAGGGTTTGGCTACACCTTC

v_gene: TRBV7-9
j_gene: TRBJ1-5
d_gene: TRBD1
abundance: .
CDR3aa: CASSPSGQYNQPQHF
CDR3nt: TGTGCCAGCAGCCCATCGGGACAGTACAATCAGCCCCAGCATTTT

v_gene: TRBV5-1
j_gene: TRBJ1-1
d_gene: TRBD1
abundance: .
CDR3aa: CASSHRQGYPEWMNTEAFF
CDR3nt: TGCGCCAGCAGCCACCGACAGGGTTATCCCGAATGGATGAACACTGAAGCTTTCTTT

v_gene: TRBV13
j_gene: TRBJ1-3
d_gene: TRBD1
abundance: few
CDR3aa: CASSSGTGGNTIYF
CDR3nt: TGTGCCAGCAGCTCCGGGACAGGAGGAAACACCATATATTTT

v_gene: TRBV5-1
j_gene: TRBJ1-1
d_gene: TRBD1
abundance: few
CDR3aa: CASSGTGGNTEAFF
CDR3nt: TGCGCCAGCAGCGGAACAGGGGGGAACACTGAAGCTTTCTTT

v_gene: TRBV7-9
j_gene: TRBJ2-6
d_gene: .
abundance: .
CDR3aa: CASSPDRSGANVLTF
CDR3nt: TGTGCCAGCAGCCCCGACAGGAGTGGGGCCAACGTCCTGACTTTC

v_gene: TRBV7-9
j_gene: TRBJ2-7
d_gene: .
abundance: few
CDR3aa: CASINTHGQGSSYEQYF
CDR3nt: TGTGCCAGCATCAATACCCACGGGCAGGGGAGCTCCTACGAGCAGTACTTC

v_gene: TRBV7-9
j_gene: TRBJ2-1
d_gene: .
abundance: .
CDR3aa: CASSLRGGEVGEQFF
CDR3nt: TGTGCCAGCAGCTTACGAGGGGGGGAAGTGGGTGAGCAGTTCTTC

v_gene: TRBV11-2
j_gene: TRBJ2-2
d_gene: TRBD2
abundance: .
CDR3aa: CASVLAGGFLDTGELFF
CDR3nt: TGTGCCAGCGTTCTAGCGGGAGGGTTTCTGGACACCGGGGAGCTGTTTTTT

v_gene: TRBV7-2
j_gene: TRBJ1-4
d_gene: TRBD1
abundance: .
CDR3aa: CASSFNRDSSEKLFF
CDR3nt: TGTGCCAGCAGCTTTAACCGGGACAGTAGTGAAAAACTGTTTTTT

v_gene: TRBV7-8
j_gene: TRBJ1-2
d_gene: .
abundance: .
CDR3aa: CASSLQVGYVGYTF
CDR3nt: TGTGCCAGCAGCCTACAGGTTGGATACGTCGGCTACACCTTC

v_gene: TRBV10-1
j_gene: TRBJ2-4
d_gene: .
abundance: .
CDR3aa: CASSYQGIANIQYF
CDR3nt: TGCGCCAGCAGTTACCAGGGGATTGCGAACATTCAGTACTTC

v_gene: TRBV28
j_gene: TRBJ1-5
d_gene: .
abundance: .
CDR3aa: CASSLAGYSNQPQHF
CDR3nt: TGTGCCAGCAGCCTAGCTGGTTATAGCAATCAGCCCCAGCATTTT

v_gene: TRBV7-9
j_gene: TRBJ1-1
d_gene: .
abundance: .
CDR3aa: CASSLFQNTEAFF
CDR3nt: TGTGCCAGCAGCTTGTTCCAGAACACTGAAGCTTTCTTT

v_gene: TRBV4-1
j_gene: TRBJ2-6
d_gene: .
abundance: medium-sized
CDR3aa: CASSQDSSGSGANVLTF
CDR3nt: TGCGCCAGCAGCCAAGACAGTTCAGGCTCTGGGGCCAACGTCCTGACTTTC

v_gene: TRBV18
j_gene: TRBJ2-5
d_gene: .
abundance: once
CDR3aa: CASSSAGIETQYF
CDR3nt: TGTGCCAGCTCATCAGCAGGGATCGAGACCCAGTACTTC

v_gene: TRBV6-5
j_gene: TRBJ1-1
d_gene: TRBD1
abundance: few
CDR3aa: CASSYAGTGYISFF
CDR3nt: TGTGCCAGCAGTTACGCCGGGACAGGGTATATATCTTTCTTT

v_gene: TRBV5-3
j_gene: TRBJ1-1
d_gene: TRBD1
abundance: few
CDR3aa: CARSSGPADRLTQAFF
CDR3nt: TGTGCCAGAAGCTCGGGGCCCGCGGACAGGCTAACCCAAGCTTTCTTT

v_gene: TRBV4-3
j_gene: TRBJ2-7
d_gene: .
abundance: once
CDR3aa: CASSQGDNGGYEQYF
CDR3nt: TGCGCCAGCAGCCAAGGCGATAACGGCGGCTACGAGCAGTACTTC

v_gene: TRBV5-4
j_gene: TRBJ1-2
d_gene: .
abundance: .
CDR3aa: CASSPSGVDGYTF
CDR3nt: TGTGCCAGCAGCCCTTCGGGTGTGGATGGCTACACCTTC

v_gene: TRBV10-1
j_gene: TRBJ2-5
d_gene: .
abundance: .
CDR3aa: CASSRSQGLRETQYF
CDR3nt: TGCGCCAGCAGTCGTAGCCAAGGACTACGGGAGACCCAGTACTTC

v_gene: TRBV10-1
j_gene: TRBJ2-1
d_gene: .
abundance: .
CDR3aa: CASSEMGQGYNEQFF
CDR3nt: TGCGCCAGCAGTGAGATGGGCCAGGGATACAATGAGCAGTTCTTC

v_gene: TRBV15
j_gene: TRBJ1-2
d_gene: .
abundance: .
CDR3aa: CATSEAVGGYTF
CDR3nt: TGTGCCACCAGCGAGGCTGTTGGGGGCTACACCTTC

v_gene: TRBV18
j_gene: TRBJ1-1
d_gene: .
abundance: .
CDR3aa: CASSPQRGKGDTEAFF
CDR3nt: TGTGCCAGCTCACCACAAAGGGGTAAGGGCGACACTGAAGCTTTCTTT

v_gene: TRBV18
j_gene: TRBJ2-7
d_gene: .
abundance: .
CDR3aa: CASSSFAQGYEQYF
CDR3nt: TGTGCCAGCTCATCATTCGCACAGGGCTACGAGCAGTACTTC

v_gene: TRBV7-8
j_gene: TRBJ2-1
d_gene: .
abundance: .
CDR3aa: CASSLTRAYNEQFF
CDR3nt: TGTGCCAGCAGCTTAACCAGGGCCTACAATGAGCAGTTCTTC

v_gene: TRBV27
j_gene: TRBJ2-3
d_gene: .
abundance: .
CDR3aa: CASSLSADTQYF
CDR3nt: TGTGCCAGCAGTTTGTCCGCAGATACGCAGTATTTT

v_gene: TRBV6-5
j_gene: TRBJ1-3
d_gene: .
abundance: .
CDR3aa: CASSQSWGPGNTIYF
CDR3nt: TGTGCCAGCAGTCAATCGTGGGGGCCCGGAAACACCATATATTTT

v_gene: TRBV10-3
j_gene: TRBJ1-4
d_gene: .
abundance: .
CDR3aa: CAISESGNEKLFF
CDR3nt: TGTGCCATCAGTGAGTCCGGGAATGAAAAACTGTTTTTT

v_gene: TRBV18
j_gene: TRBJ2-7
d_gene: TRBD2
abundance: few
CDR3aa: CASSPLRTSGSYEQYF
CDR3nt: TGTGCCAGCTCACCCTTGAGGACTAGCGGCTCCTACGAGCAGTACTTC

v_gene: TRBV28
j_gene: TRBJ1-6
d_gene: .
abundance: .
CDR3aa: CASFRDTHSPLHF
CDR3nt: TGTGCCAGCTTCCGGGACACTCATTCACCCCTCCACTTT

v_gene: TRBV6-5
j_gene: TRBJ2-7
d_gene: .
abundance: few
CDR3aa: CASRGGHGSYEQYF
CDR3nt: TGTGCCAGCAGGGGAGGACACGGTTCCTACGAGCAGTACTTC

v_gene: TRBV7-8
j_gene: TRBJ1-5
d_gene: TRBD1
abundance: .
CDR3aa: CASSSSRGPNQPQHF
CDR3nt: TGTGCCAGCAGCTCCAGCAGGGGGCCAAATCAGCCCCAGCATTTT

v_gene: TRBV5-1
j_gene: TRBJ1-1
d_gene: TRBD1
abundance: .
CDR3aa: CASSLGTGGGEAFF
CDR3nt: TGCGCCAGCAGCTTGGGGACAGGGGGAGGTGAAGCTTTCTTT

v_gene: TRBV4-2
j_gene: TRBJ2-3
d_gene: TRBD2
abundance: once
CDR3aa: CASSPFGTSGSVDTQYF
CDR3nt: TGTGCCAGCAGCCCTTTTGGGACTAGCGGGAGCGTAGATACGCAGTATTTT

v_gene: TRBV10-3
j_gene: TRBJ2-3
d_gene: TRBD2
abundance: once
CDR3aa: CAISLAGGTDTQYF
CDR3nt: TGTGCCATCAGTTTAGCGGGGGGTACAGATACGCAGTATTTT

v_gene: TRBV5-4
j_gene: TRBJ1-3
d_gene: .
abundance: .
CDR3aa: CASSTQVSGNTIYF
CDR3nt: TGTGCCAGCAGCACACAGGTTTCTGGAAACACCATATATTTT

v_gene: TRBV6-6
j_gene: TRBJ2-7
d_gene: TRBD2
abundance: once
CDR3aa: CASSRLADYEQYF
CDR3nt: TGTGCCAGCAGCCGACTAGCCGACTACGAGCAGTACTTC

v_gene: TRBV6-5
j_gene: TRBJ1-1
d_gene: .
abundance: .
CDR3aa: CASRTTETGNTEAFF
CDR3nt: TGTGCCAGCAGGACTACAGAGACCGGGAACACTGAAGCTTTCTTT

v_gene: TRBV4-1
j_gene: TRBJ2-7
d_gene: .
abundance: .
CDR3aa: CASSQDGRDGRREQYF
CDR3nt: TGCGCCAGCAGCCAAGATGGGCGGGACGGGAGACGCGAGCAGTACTTC

v_gene: TRBV29-1
j_gene: TRBJ2-1
d_gene: TRBD2
abundance: .
CDR3aa: CSVDELAGASSYNEQFF
CDR3nt: TGCAGCGTTGACGAACTAGCGGGGGCTAGCTCCTACAATGAGCAGTTCTTC

v_gene: TRBV7-2
j_gene: TRBJ2-7
d_gene: TRBD1
abundance: .
CDR3aa: CASSLAVTGMYEQYF
CDR3nt: TGTGCCAGCAGCTTAGCCGTGACAGGGATGTACGAGCAGTACTTC

v_gene: TRBV5-1
j_gene: TRBJ1-2
d_gene: .
abundance: .
CDR3aa: CASSFSGADYTF
CDR3nt: TGCGCCAGCAGCTTTTCAGGGGCAGACTACACCTTC

v_gene: TRBV5-6
j_gene: TRBJ1-5
d_gene: .
abundance: .
CDR3aa: CASSRTGLSGPQHF
CDR3nt: TGTGCCAGCAGCCGCACCGGACTATCGGGGCCCCAGCATTTT

v_gene: TRBV2
j_gene: TRBJ2-4
d_gene: TRBD2
abundance: .
CDR3aa: CASKGLAGDLSYF
CDR3nt: TGTGCCAGCAAAGGACTAGCGGGAGACCTTTCTTACTTC

v_gene: TRBV28
j_gene: TRBJ1-1
d_gene: .
abundance: .
CDR3aa: CASALNGEKAFF
CDR3nt: TGTGCCAGCGCGCTTAATGGGGAGAAAGCTTTCTTT

v_gene: TRBV6-5
j_gene: TRBJ2-1
d_gene: .
abundance: .
CDR3aa: CASSPIHGGYNEQFF
CDR3nt: TGTGCCAGCAGTCCCATTCACGGGGGCTACAATGAGCAGTTCTTC